The source of this T cell receptor beta chain is a study of blood T cell repertoires in COVID-19. Study-level background: The United States, Italy and Spain were the sources of the acute and convalescent COVID-19 samples.

Original data processing: Counts of nucleated cells, estimated from reference gene primer amplification, were obtained. The method was immunoSEQ multiplex PCR; TCRdb's version includes in-frame clones alone and lacks a portion of them. Clone size and the V and J calls come from that table; the DNA yielded D and trimming. There are some 500,000 clones in the sample; 85% to 90% occur only once, and roughly 7.4% lies in the top ten. Followed over time, Seattle patients had been enrolled while infection was active. This receptor was taken from a woman aged 50 to 65 with COVID-19, enrolled during active disease. Sequencing was carried out using peripheral blood.

The CDR3 coding sequence is TGTGCCAGCAGCTTAAACGAACAGGCGGATGGCTACACCTTC. Translating gives CASSLNEQADGYTF. This chain links TRBV11-2 with TRBJ1-2; weak D call: TRBD1 (5 bases). Between the trimmed V and J ends, which lost 2 bases and 6 bases, there was a span of 13 bases. The germline gives CDR1 SGHAT, CDR2 FQNNGV. The CDR3 sequence is 14 residues long. Variable domain in full (rest from reference TRBV11-2 and TRBJ1-2): EAGVAQSPRYKIIEKRQSVAFWCNPISGHATLYWYQQILGQGPKLLIQFQNNGVVDDSQLPKDRFSAERLKGVDSTLKIQPAKLEDSAVYLCASSLNEQADGYTFGSGTRLTVV.